The 18 T cell receptor beta chains below come from one sample, sequenced in a study of T cell responses to AZD1222 COVID-19 vaccine. Libraries were prepared by immunoSEQ multiplex PCR; TCRdb keeps only in-frame clonotypes and omits some of them. The sample lists fewer than 55,000 clones, approximately 79% occurring once. The specimen comprised peripheral blood, sampled on day 0 of MenACWY control vaccination. The receptors were sampled from an adult in good health.

CDR3 in DNA: TGCGCCAGCAGCAAGATGACAGTCTACAATGAGCAGTTCTTC. This codes for CASSKMTVYNEQFF. The chain carries TRBV4-1 and TRBJ2-1; tentative D call: TRBD1 (5 bases). The V and J ends lost 5 bases and 3 bases respectively, with 11 bases between them. Germline CDR1 and CDR2: MGHRA and YSYEKL. The length of the CDR3 is 14 residues.

This clone was observed a single time. This rearrangement joins TRBV28 to TRBJ2-1; 9 bases are shared with TRBD2. Germline values: CDR1 MDHEN, CDR2 SYDVKM. J lost 16 bases, V lost 3 bases, and 7 bases had no gene match. The CDR3 length is 12 residues. CDR3 loop: CASSFTGLANFF. The CDR3 DNA follows: TGTGCCAGCAGTTTTACGGGACTAGCAAACTTCTTC. Looking up the rest from reference TRBV28 and TRBJ2-1 gives the full variable domain: DVKVTQSSRYLVKRTGEKVFLECVQDMDHENMFWYRQDPGLGLRLIYFSYDVKMKEKGDIPEGYSVSREKKERFSLILESASTNQTSMYLCASSFTGLANFFGPGTRLTVL.

This clone was observed a single time. This chain joins TRBV24-1 and TRBJ2-3, with no clear D. This CDR3 contains 15 residues. CDR1 is KGHDR and CDR2 is SFDVKD in the germline V gene. The V end lost 1 base, the J end lost 3 bases, and 10 bases lay between the germline ends. The CDR3 spells CATSDLGLPTDTQYF. The CDR3 DNA reads TGTGCCACCAGTGATTTAGGGCTACCTACAGATACGCAGTATTTT.

The DNA of the CDR3 is TGTGCCAGCACTCGGGAGGGGGCAGGCAATCAGCCCCAGCATTTT. It yields the protein CASTREGAGNQPQHF. The genes are TRBV6-5 and TRBJ1-5; the match to TRBD1 covers 7 bases. Losses at the gene ends were 7 bases for V and 2 bases for J; bases not matched to a gene: 8. CDR3 length equals 15 residues. The germline V gene encodes CDR1 MNHEY and CDR2 SVGAGI.

This chain joins TRBV30 and TRBJ2-1; no reliable D call. CDR1 and CDR2 from the germline V gene are GTSNPN and SVGIG (reference sequence). V lost 4 bases to trimming and J lost 9 bases, with 13 bases between them. The CDR3 totals 12 residues. The CDR3 loop is CAWTRTLSEQFF. Here the CDR3 DNA reads TGTGCCTGGACCAGGACCCTGAGTGAGCAGTTCTTC. Supplemented by reference TRBV30 and TRBJ2-1, the full variable domain reads SQTIHQWPATLVQPVGSPLSLECTVEGTSNPNLYWYRQAAGRGLQLLFYSVGIGQISSEVPQNLSASRPQDRQFILSSKKLLLSDSGFYLCAWTRTLSEQFFGPGTRLTVL.

This chain connects TRBV30 to TRBJ1-1; D is unclear. Per germline, CDR1 GTSNPN and CDR2 SVGIG (reference sequence). The CDR3 contains 17 residues. The ends were cut back, 5 bases at V and 1 base at J, with 23 bases in the middle. The CDR3 reads CAWGVGNPMAGNTEAFF. In DNA form, the CDR3 reads TGTGCCTGGGGGGTGGGAAACCCCATGGCTGGGAACACTGAAGCTTTCTTT.

The chain combines TRBV5-1 with TRBJ2-3, with D perhaps TRBD2 (6 bases). Germline lookup yields CDR1 SGHRS and CDR2 YFSETQ. The CDR3 has 16 residues. The V and J ends lost 4 bases and 0 bases respectively, with 15 bases between them. CDR3 loop: CASSTGSGTSTDTQYF. CDR3 bases: TGCGCCAGCAGCACGGGTAGCGGTACTAGCACAGATACGCAGTATTTT.

The chain couples TRBV6-5 to TRBJ2-3; TRBD2 agrees at 11 bases. Germline loops: CDR1 MNHEY, CDR2 SVGAGI. Trimming at V came to 6 bases and at J to 2 bases, leaving 4 bases not matched to a gene. The CDR3 totals 15 residues. The CDR3 coding sequence is TGTGCCAGCAGGAATAGCGGGAGGGCCACAGATACGCAGTATTTT. It is translated as CASRNSGRATDTQYF.

The V gene is TRBV10-3, the J gene TRBJ2-7, with 10 positions matching TRBD2. The V gene's germline CDR1 is ENHRY and CDR2 SYGVKD. V trimming: 7 bases; J trimming: 3 bases; junction bases outside the gene matches: 3. This CDR3 spans 13 amino acids. The CDR3 DNA is TGTGCCATCAAGGTAGCGGGAGGCTACGAGCAGTACTTC. Amino acids: CAIKVAGGYEQYF.

The chain employs TRBV27 and TRBJ1-1; the D is unclear. This CDR3 is 15 amino acids long. Deletions cut 3 bases from V and 1 base from J, with 12 bases between. Germline lookup yields CDR1 MNHEY and CDR2 SMNVEV (reference sequence). This CDR3 is CASSFRRAQNTEAFF. CDR3 coding DNA: TGTGCCAGCAGTTTTCGTCGAGCGCAGAACACTGAAGCTTTCTTT.

The rearrangement uses TRBV14 and TRBJ1-2; no clear D gene. V dropped 1 base and J dropped 4 bases, with 16 bases sitting between them. Germline-derived CDR1 and CDR2 are SGHDN and FVKESK. The length of the CDR3 is 16 residues. CDR3 sequence reads: CASSQVPAAPAYGYTF. DNA for the CDR3: TGTGCCAGCAGCCAAGTCCCGGCAGCCCCCGCCTATGGCTACACCTTC.

This clone was counted once. This chain connects TRBV14 to TRBJ1-2; TRBD1 agrees at 11 bases. V dropped 3 bases and J dropped 8; count of bases not matched to a gene: 5. The CDR3 is 14 amino acids. The germline V gene encodes CDR1 SGHDN and CDR2 FVKESK. CDR3 coding DNA: TGTGCCAGCAGCCACCGGACAGGGGGCAAGGGCTACACCTTC. Translating gives CASSHRTGGKGYTF.

The V and J genes are TRBV15 and TRBJ1-1; D remains unclear. Germline V lookup: CDR1 LNHNV, CDR2 YYDKDF (reference sequence). V gave up 0 bases and J gave up 11 bases, with 19 bases separating them. The CDR3 is made up of 15 amino acids. CDR3 in amino acids: CATSRDSLYLSGAFF. CDR3 DNA sequence: TGTGCCACCAGCAGAGATTCCTTATACCTCTCGGGGGCTTTCTTT.

This clone counts as medium-sized. The chain combines TRBV2 with TRBJ1-3; 7 positions match TRBD1. The length of the CDR3 is 16 residues. CDR1 and CDR2 from the germline V gene are SNHLY and FYNNEI. V was pared by 7 bases and J by 0 bases, with 9 bases of the junction left unmatched. CDR3 sequence reads: CASNRGTVSSGNTIYF. DNA for the CDR3: TGTGCCAGCAATCGAGGGACAGTATCCTCTGGAAACACCATATATTTT.

This sequence joins TRBV7-9 and TRBJ2-5, with TRBD1 identical over 10 bases. CDR3 length equals 16 residues. The germline gives CDR1 SEHNR, CDR2 FQNEAQ (reference sequence). V lost 4 bases, J lost 2 bases, and 7 bases stayed unmatched. CDR3 sequence: CASSSRQGARQETQYF. Written as DNA, the CDR3 is TGTGCCAGCAGCTCACGACAGGGGGCGCGGCAAGAGACCCAGTACTTC.

The V gene is TRBV5-1, the J gene TRBJ1-4; TRBD1 matches 8 bases. V dropped 0 bases and J dropped 0; count of bases not matched to a gene: 4. This CDR3 spans 17 amino acids. Germline V CDR1 and CDR2: SGHRS, YFSETQ. This CDR3 is CASSLGGTGATNEKLFF. The CDR3 region has the DNA TGCGCCAGCAGCTTGGGAGGGACAGGCGCAACTAATGAAAAACTGTTTTTT. The whole variable domain, remainder taken from reference TRBV5-1 and TRBJ1-4, is KAGVTQTPRYLIKTRGQQVTLSCSPISGHRSVSWYQQTPGQGLQFLFEYFSETQRNKGNFPGRFSGRQFSNSRSEMNVSTLELGDSALYLCASSLGGTGATNEKLFFGSGTQLSVL.

The V call is TRBV5-1, the J call TRBJ2-7; 8 nucleotides match TRBD1. The V gene end was trimmed by 4 bases and the J gene end by 2 bases; junction bases not matched to a gene: 11. The germline CDR1 and CDR2 sequences are SGHRS and YFSETQ. This CDR3 contains 16 residues. CDR3 sequence (DNA): TGCGCCAGCAGCCCGGCCCGGACAGGGTTCCCCTACGAGCAGTACTTC. Its protein product is CASSPARTGFPYEQYF.

The chain couples TRBV2 to TRBJ2-5; 11 bases are a match to TRBD2. The germline gives CDR1 SNHLY, CDR2 FYNNEI. V lost 2 bases and J lost 5; bases outside the gene matches: 7. This CDR3 contains 16 residues. The chain's CDR3 is CASSEQTSGSTETQYF. For the CDR3, the DNA is TGTGCCAGCAGTGAACAAACTAGCGGGAGTACGGAGACCCAGTACTTC.